This T cell receptor (beta chain) came from a study of STAT5B mutations in CD4+ large granular lymphocyte leukemia. The CDR3 spans 13 residues. CDR1 MNHNS and CDR2 SASEGT come from the germline V gene. V was trimmed by 6 bases and J by 4 bases, leaving 12 bases between them. The repertoire was sequenced with immunoSEQ multiplex PCR; TCRdb's copy has only in-frame clones and lacks some. The table shows fewer than 35,000 clones, with around 89% occurring only once. This sequence originates from a human donor in good health. V gene TRBV6-1 combines with J gene TRBJ1-1; D unclear. Sequences were obtained from CD4+ T cells from blood buffy coats. The DNA for the CDR3 is TGTGCCAGCAGGAACCTAGGCGGCACTGAAGCTTTCTTT. It codes for CASRNLGGTEAFF.